Detailed here is one T cell receptor (beta chain). Data came from immunoSEQ multiplex PCR; TCRdb stores just in-frame clones and leaves some out. The sample has 200,000 to 300,000 clones; less than 90% are singletons. This entry is derived from a study of blood T cell repertoires in COVID-19. Per the germline V gene, CDR1 is SGHTA and CDR2 is FQGNSA. Trimming removed 5 bases from V and 0 bases from J, with 16 bases in between. The CDR3 runs to 16 residues. This rearrangement joins TRBV7-2 to TRBJ1-2, with D possibly being TRBD1 (6 bases). Sequenced input: peripheral blood. This clonotype was obtained from a man aged 25-45 years with active or convalescent COVID-19. For the CDR3, the DNA is TGTGCCAGCAGCCCCGGGCCAGGGGCGTCTAACTATGGCTACACCTTC. Its translation is CASSPGPGASNYGYTF.